This T cell receptor (beta chain) emerged from a study of cytomegalovirus exposure and HLA in healthy donors. PCR used 60 Vbeta primers and 13 Jbeta primers. Profiling relied on immunoSEQ multiplex PCR, and the TCRdb table lists in-frame clones only, not all of them. The sample lists about 170,000 clones; around 79% were seen once. As regards this clone: The antigen is unknown.

Germline V gene data show CDR1 as LNHDA and CDR2 as SQIVND (reference sequence). J lost 5 bases, V lost 5 bases, and 7 bases had no gene match. This CDR3 comprises 16 residues. Findings and caveats of the study: When analyzed later, a missense DCLRE1C variant was found to be linked to TCR beta V- and J-gene trimming. Later analysis suggested most CMV-associated TCR beta chains were HLA-restricted.

The chain recombines TRBV19 with TRBJ2-1; 12 nucleotides align to TRBD2. This sequence was found in a woman in her forties or fifties in good health and CMV-seropositive. Specimen: PBMCs. The CDR3 loop reads CASSDLAGGPHNEQFF. The CDR3 DNA follows: TGTGCCAGTAGTGACCTAGCGGGAGGGCCTCACAATGAGCAGTTCTTC.